This is a list of T cell receptor beta chains from one sample in a study of post-analysis software for immune sequencing data. TCRdb reprocessed the PCR reads via MiXCR and lists one record per CDR3 protein. The sample shows roughly 870,000 distinct CDR3 sequences, about 57% of them seen only once. Input material: blood. The receptors shown here come from a girl between 10 and 17 years old with multiple sclerosis. CDR3s include the opening cysteine and the closing phenylalanine or tryptophan. The D gene is left open where the match is weak. Clone size appears in some rows only: once, few, many, or a class for an expanded clone.

d_gene | j_gene | abundance | v_gene | CDR3aa | CDR3nt
- | TRBJ2-5 | - | TRBV12-3/TRBV12-4 | CASTEDQETQYF | TGTGCCAGCACTGAGGACCAAGAGACCCAGTACTTC
- | TRBJ2-3 | - | TRBV20-1 | CSASSRQGPTDTQYF | TGCAGTGCTAGCTCGAGGCAGGGGCCCACAGATACGCAGTATTTT
TRBD2 | TRBJ2-7 | - | TRBV25-1 | CASSDTGGPYEQYF | TGTGCCAGCAGTGATACGGGAGGGCCGTACGAGCAGTACTTC
TRBD2 | TRBJ2-1 | - | TRBV5-1 | CASSLSGTSGRSEQFF | TGCGCCAGCAGCTTGAGTGGGACTAGCGGGAGGAGTGAGCAGTTCTTC
TRBD1 | TRBJ2-5 | - | TRBV7-2 | CASSPLQGAWETQYF | TGTGCCAGCAGCCCATTGCAGGGGGCTTGGGAGACCCAGTACTTC
- | TRBJ1-6 | few | TRBV12-3/TRBV12-4 | CASSTGDPNSPLHF | TGTGCCAGCAGTACCGGGGACCCTAATTCACCCCTCCACTTT
TRBD1 | TRBJ2-5 | - | TRBV5-1 | CASAGQGGFQETQYF | TGCGCCAGCGCTGGACAGGGAGGTTTTCAAGAGACCCAGTACTTC
TRBD1 | TRBJ2-1 | - | TRBV7-9 | CASSLRQGISYNEQFF | TGTGCCAGCAGCTTGAGACAGGGGATTAGCTACAATGAGCAGTTCTTC
- | TRBJ2-1 | few | TRBV6-5 | CASRQSNEQFF | TGTGCCAGCCGACAGTCCAATGAGCAGTTCTTC
- | TRBJ1-2 | few | TRBV15 | CATSRDYNRANGYTF | TGTGCCACCAGCAGAGATTACAACAGGGCAAATGGCTACACCTTC
TRBD1 | TRBJ2-7 | - | TRBV7-6 | CASSPRSGQGTYEQYF | TGTGCCAGCAGCCCCCGTTCGGGACAGGGGACCTACGAGCAGTACTTC
- | TRBJ1-1 | - | TRBV4-1 | CASSQDRSVITEAFF | TGCGCCAGCAGCCAAGATAGGTCCGTGATCACTGAAGCTTTCTTT
- | TRBJ1-1 | few | TRBV20-1 | CSARAGGGATEAFF | TGCAGTGCTAGAGCCGGGGGGGGAGCAACTGAAGCTTTCTTT
TRBD1 | TRBJ1-5 | - | TRBV2 | CASMGTGGSNQPQHF | TGTGCCAGCATGGGGACAGGGGGAAGCAATCAGCCCCAGCATTTT
- | TRBJ1-1 | - | TRBV14 | CASSQSLTEGAFF | TGTGCCAGCAGCCAATCTCTAACAGAAGGAGCTTTCTTT
- | TRBJ2-7 | few | TRBV29-1 | CSVVGGGSDEQYF | TGCAGCGTTGTCGGAGGCGGCTCCGACGAGCAGTACTTC
TRBD1 | TRBJ1-5 | - | TRBV6-5 | CASGQGSDQPQHF | TGTGCCAGCGGACAGGGTTCGGATCAGCCCCAGCATTTT
TRBD2 | TRBJ2-4 | - | TRBV29-1 | CSVQGLAGSKNIQYF | TGCAGCGTCCAAGGGCTAGCGGGGAGCAAAAACATTCAGTACTTC
TRBD1 | TRBJ1-2 | - | TRBV29-1 | CSVEAQGEIGGYTF | TGCAGCGTTGAAGCGCAGGGGGAAATAGGTGGCTACACCTTC
- | TRBJ2-3 | - | TRBV7-2 | CASSYPTETQYF | TGTGCCAGCAGCTATCCGACAGAGACGCAGTATTTT
TRBD2 | TRBJ2-7 | - | TRBV3-1 | CASSAFSGGPYEQYF | TGTGCCAGCAGCGCATTTAGCGGGGGGCCCTACGAGCAGTACTTC
TRBD2 | TRBJ2-1 | - | TRBV7-3 | CASSRRALAGDYNEQFF | TGTGCCAGCAGCCGAAGGGCCCTAGCGGGGGACTACAATGAGCAGTTCTTC
- | TRBJ1-1 | - | TRBV7-9 | CASSPTGWYTEAFF | TGTGCCAGCAGTCCAACAGGATGGTACACTGAAGCTTTCTTT
TRBD2 | TRBJ2-3 | once | TRBV29-1 | CSVVRGGSTDTQYF | TGCAGCGTTGTTCGGGGGGGCAGCACAGATACGCAGTATTTT
- | TRBJ2-4 | - | TRBV3-1 | CASSPGAQGSLPLAKNIQYF | TGTGCCAGCAGCCCAGGGGCGCAGGGGTCTCTCCCTCTAGCCAAAAACATTCAGTACTTC
- | TRBJ1-2 | - | TRBV7-9 | CAGSSPGHNYGYTF | TGTGCCGGCAGCTCTCCCGGTCATAACTATGGCTACACCTTC